This TCR beta chain was documented in a study of CD8 T cells in Susac syndrome. Study findings and constraints: It was acknowledged in the study that the number of individuals who were included in its TCR sequencing and HLA analysis was relatively small.

As for this clonotype: Its target is unknown.

The RNA, about 0.5 to 1 ug, was put through reverse transcription using random hexamers. An immunoSEQ multiplex PCR amplified TCR beta CDR3 over 54 Vbeta and 13 Jbeta. TCRdb used MiXCR to reprocess the immunoSEQ multiplex PCR reads, holding one entry per CDR3 protein. The profile shows around 280,000 distinct CDR3 sequences, 92% of them singletons. V gave up 5 bases and J gave up 1 base, with 14 bases separating them. This CDR3 spans 16 amino acids. The germline V gene has CDR1 SGHDN and CDR2 FVKESK. CD8+ and CD4+ T cells from blood underwent TCR beta sequencing, which was carried out in a high-throughput format. In contrast to the negatively isolated CD8+ and CD4+ T cells, TEMRA cells were FACS-enriched.

The origin of this receptor is a human donor with multiple sclerosis. The chain recombines TRBV14 with TRBJ2-2; no firm D call. The source material was CD4+ T cells from PBMCs. This CDR3 reads CASSSIARLNTGELFF. The DNA for the CDR3 is TGTGCCAGCAGCTCCATTGCACGGCTGAACACCGGGGAGCTGTTTTTT.